This T cell receptor (beta chain) was observed in a study of OX40 agonist ivuxolimab in advanced cancers. Blood samples were obtained at baseline, cycle 4 day 1, and cycle 7 day 1. The protocol was immunoSEQ multiplex PCR, while the TCRdb copy is restricted to in-frame clones and leaves out a portion. The table has about 62,000 clones, roughly 90% seen once. The V gene end was trimmed by 3 bases and the J gene end by 5 bases; junction bases not matched to a gene: 5. The CDR3 is 15 residues long. The germline V gene has CDR1 PRHDT and CDR2 FYEKMQ (reference sequence). This receptor was identified in an adult with an advanced solid tumor such as melanoma, head and neck, liver or kidney cancer. The source material was CD4+ or CD8+ T cells sorted from blood, sampled in a trial of the OX40 agonist ivuxolimab. The chain carries TRBV13 and TRBJ2-3; 10 positions agree with TRBD2. The CDR3 loop reads CASSFRASGGDTQYF. CDR3 coding DNA: TGTGCCAGCAGCTTCCGGGCTAGCGGGGGAGATACGCAGTATTTT.